Reported below is one TCR beta chain. What it binds is unknown. The sample belongs to a study of T cell responses to AZD1222 COVID-19 vaccine. Study findings and constraints: In a largely white British group with more females than males, clonal diversity was possibly underestimated. Only a handful of people who got AZD1222 tested seropositive at baseline. The study found Spike-specific TCR breadth and depth rose after two AZD1222 doses.

Some clones are missing from TCRdb's copy, which holds only in-frame ones; the method was immunoSEQ multiplex PCR. The table records 110,000 to 150,000 clones, over 75% of them present only once. The CDR3 runs to 17 residues. Germline V lookup: CDR1 SNHLY, CDR2 FYNNEI. The junction had 8 bases not matched to a gene; V was cut back by 0 bases and J by 1 base. The specimen was peripheral blood, collected on day 0 of AZD1222 vaccination. The sequence derives from an adult in good health. The V gene is TRBV2, the J gene TRBJ2-5; 7 bases are a match to TRBD2. The CDR3 nucleotides are TGTGCCAGCAGTGAAGCCGGGTCGGGGGGAGCCCAAGAGACCCAGTACTTC. As protein: CASSEAGSGGAQETQYF.